Below, one T cell receptor (beta chain) is given with its context. The antigen is not known. The treatment was: approximately 9-day PBMC culture with coronavirus spike peptide pools or control peptides (ViraFEST assay). ViraFEST used peptide pools to expand antigen-specific T cells, then sequenced TCRs. The study sequenced cultured CD4+ T cell DNA using the Oncomine TCR Beta short-read assay. After culture, CD4+ T cells served as the source for genomic DNA extraction. TCRdb used MiXCR to reprocess the PCR reads, holding one entry per CDR3 protein. This sample has around 8,600 distinct CDR3 sequences; 45% to 50% occur once, and the top ten carry about 20%. These data are taken from a study of vaccination and CD4 T cells after COVID-19. For the study at large: Six males and four females constituted the convalescent cohort, two of whom were Hispanic. Overall study results and limits: For SARS-CoV-2-reactive clonotypes, the median went from approximately 21 to 38, a nonsignificant increase.

Germline loops: CDR1 DFQATT, CDR2 SNEGSKA (reference sequence). V was clipped by 4 bases and J by 4 bases, with 19 bases between them. This CDR3 contains 15 residues. This TCR derives from a human donor who had recovered from COVID-19. Sequenced material: CD4+ T cells from blood, cultured in vitro. The chain has TRBV20-1 and TRBJ1-1, with D perhaps TRBD1 (6 bases). CDR3 residues: CSANSAQGLGTEAFF. In DNA form, the CDR3 reads TGCAGTGCTAACTCAGCCCAGGGGTTAGGCACTGAAGCTTTCTTT.